This T cell receptor (beta chain) derives from a study of CD8+ T cells in alopecia areata. Extraction of RNA preceded its reverse transcription into cDNA, which served as the sequencing template. The protocol was immunoSEQ multiplex PCR, while the TCRdb copy is restricted to in-frame clones and leaves out a portion. This sample shows 200,000 to 300,000 clones and no singletons; more than 0.95% rests with the ten largest. There are a few counts of this clone. The genes and germline here are from mouse. The CDR3 is cut off 4 residues early in the read; its end comes from the germline J gene. From germline, CDR1 is GKSSPN and CDR2 SITVG. The CDR3 has 15 residues. Trimming at V came to 0 bases and at J to 3 bases, leaving 4 bases not matched to a gene. Cells that came from pooled cutaneous lymph nodes were sorted using CD4, CD8alpha, NKG2D, NKG2ACE and other markers.

This clonotype was obtained from a C3H/HeJ mouse with alopecia areata. The strain's MHC haplotype is H2-k. The sample taken for sequencing was CD4+ T cells sorted from a lymph node. V usage is TRBV31 and J usage is TRBJ2-1; TRBD2 aligns across 8 bases. CDR3 loop: CAWSLIGTGYAEQFF. The DNA read from the CDR3 is TGTGCCTGGAGTCTAATTGGGACTGGCTATGCT.